Listed below are T cell receptor beta chains from one sample, sequenced in a study of OX40 agonist ivuxolimab in advanced cancers. This table comes from immunoSEQ multiplex PCR, and its TCRdb copy is limited to in-frame clones, with some not included. The data show some 67,000 clones, roughly 85% seen once. Sequences were derived from CD4+ or CD8+ T cells sorted from blood, sampled in a trial of the OX40 agonist ivuxolimab. Source of these receptors: an adult with an advanced solid tumor such as melanoma, head and neck, liver or kidney cancer. Both conserved end residues are part of each CDR3. D genes are given only for firm matches. Size values are once, few and many counts, or a class for expanded clones, and some rows have none.

.	.	TRBV11-3	TRBJ2-2	TGTGCCAGCAACCCATGGGGGAACACCGGGGAGCTGTTTTTT	CASNPWGNTGELFF
.	.	TRBV2	TRBJ2-1	TGTGCCAGCAGGTCCCAACGGACCAGCAGCTCCTACAATGAGCAGTTCTTC	CASRSQRTSSSYNEQFF
.	.	TRBV2	TRBJ2-7	TGTGCCAGCAGTCCCCGGGACCGCCGAGGGGGCGAGCAGTACTTC	CASSPRDRRGGEQYF
TRBD2	.	TRBV5-4	TRBJ2-3	TGTGCCAGCAGCTTTAGCGGGAGCACAGATACGCAGTATTTT	CASSFSGSTDTQYF
TRBD1	.	TRBV5-4	TRBJ2-7	TGTGCCAGCAGCTTGGGGGACAGGGGGATGGAGCAGTACTTC	CASSLGDRGMEQYF
.	.	TRBV6-5	TRBJ1-1	TGTGCCAGCAGTTACAACAGGGACACTGAAGCTTTCTTT	CASSYNRDTEAFF
TRBD2	.	TRBV11-3	TRBJ2-1	TGTGCCAGCAGCCGACCCGGGGTAGCGGGAGCGGGCAATGAGCAGTTCTTC	CASSRPGVAGAGNEQFF
TRBD1	.	TRBV19	TRBJ1-2	TGTGCCAGTAGTAACAACAGGGGGCACTATGGCTACACCTTC	CASSNNRGHYGYTF
TRBD2	.	TRBV5-4	TRBJ2-2	TGTGCCAGCAGCTTGAAGGCGACGGGAGGCACCGGGGAGCTGTTTTTT	CASSLKATGGTGELFF
.	.	TRBV7-9	TRBJ2-7	TGTGCCAGCGTGAATTGGGGTTCCTCCTACGAGCAGTACTTC	CASVNWGSSYEQYF
.	.	TRBV4-2	TRBJ2-3	TGTGCCAGCAGCCAAGGGGGTAGCACAGATACGCAGTATTTT	CASSQGGSTDTQYF
.	.	TRBV30	TRBJ1-4	TGTGCCTGGGCTGGGTCTTCAACTAATGAAAAACTGTTTTTT	CAWAGSSTNEKLFF
TRBD1	.	TRBV6-6	TRBJ1-5	TGTGCCAGCAGCTACAGGGGGAATCAGCCCCAGCATTTT	CASSYRGNQPQHF
.	once	TRBV7-2	TRBJ2-7	TGTGCCAGCAGCTTAGGGGTGTCCTACGAGCAGTACTTC	CASSLGVSYEQYF
.	.	TRBV6-5	TRBJ2-7	TGTGCCAGCAGTTACTCGAAGCAGGCCCGTCACGAGCAGTACTTC	CASSYSKQARHEQYF
.	.	TRBV28	TRBJ1-3	TGTGCCAGCATTAATCACTCTGGAAACACCATATATTTT	CASINHSGNTIYF
TRBD1	.	TRBV4-1	TRBJ1-1	TGCGCCAGCAGCCAAACCGGGACAGGGTTTATTTCTGGGGCTTTCTTT	CASSQTGTGFISGAFF
.	.	TRBV5-1	TRBJ1-1	TGCGCCAGCAGCCCGCAGGCCAACACTGAAGCTTTCTTT	CASSPQANTEAFF
.	.	TRBV5-4	TRBJ2-2	TGTGCCAGCAGCTTGGGTGAGCGCGGGGAGCTGTTTTTT	CASSLGERGELFF
TRBD2	once	TRBV7-2	TRBJ2-5	TGTGCCAGCAGCCCCCCCCGACTAGCGGGAATGGAGACCCAGTACTTC	CASSPPRLAGMETQYF
TRBD1	once	TRBV5-8	TRBJ1-5	TGTGCCAGCAGCTTTGGGACAGGTAGCAAGCCCCAGCATTTT	CASSFGTGSKPQHF
.	.	TRBV30	TRBJ1-5	TGTGCCTGGACACCGGGGGGTGGGAGCAATCAGCCCCAGCATTTT	CAWTPGGGSNQPQHF
TRBD2	.	TRBV6-5	TRBJ2-1	TGTGCCAGCAGGAGCGGGGGGGCCTCGGATGAGCAGTTCTTC	CASRSGGASDEQFF
.	.	TRBV7-8	TRBJ2-7	TGTGCCAGCAGCTTAGCTCCGTACAGAGACGAGCAGTACTTC	CASSLAPYRDEQYF
.	.	TRBV15	TRBJ2-1	TGTGCCACCAGCAGGGCCCTGGACTCCAGTCGGAATGAGCAGTTCTTC	CATSRALDSSRNEQFF
.	.	TRBV6-1	TRBJ1-2	TGTGCCAGCACTAGGGGGTATGGCTACACCTTC	CASTRGYGYTF
TRBD1	.	TRBV28	TRBJ2-1	TGTGCCAGCAGTATGGGACAGAGATTAAATGAGCAGTTCTTC	CASSMGQRLNEQFF
TRBD1	.	TRBV7-3	TRBJ1-1	TGTGCCAGCAGCGAAACAGGGGATGGGAACACTGAAGCTTTCTTT	CASSETGDGNTEAFF
.	.	TRBV9	TRBJ2-2	TGTGCCAGCAGCGTGGAGGGGGCGGTCGGGGAGCTGTTTTTT	CASSVEGAVGELFF
.	.	TRBV15	TRBJ2-5	TGTGCCACCAGCTCCTTTACAGGGAAGACAAGCTACCAAGAGACCCAGTACTTC	CATSSFTGKTSYQETQYF
.	.	TRBV5-8	TRBJ2-6	TGTGCCAGCAGCTTGGGTTCAGGGACTGGGGCCAACGTCCTGACTTTC	CASSLGSGTGANVLTF
.	.	TRBV4-2	TRBJ2-7	TGTGCCAGCAGCCAAGATGACAGACACTTCTACGAGCAGTACTTC	CASSQDDRHFYEQYF
TRBD1	.	TRBV2	TRBJ1-3	TGTGCCAGCGTGGGGACAGTCGGCTCTGGATGGAACACCATATATTTT	CASVGTVGSGWNTIYF
TRBD1	.	TRBV7-9	TRBJ1-1	TGTGCCAGCAGCCAAGATCCGCAGGACAGGGGAGCTTTCTTT	CASSQDPQDRGAFF
.	.	TRBV6-5	TRBJ2-1	TGTGCCAGCAGTTACTCGGGTACAGGGTCTTACAATGAGCAGTTCTTC	CASSYSGTGSYNEQFF
TRBD1	.	TRBV5-1	TRBJ2-1	TGCGCCAGCAGCTTTGGGACAGGGAGGGACAATGAGCAGTTCTTC	CASSFGTGRDNEQFF
TRBD1	once	TRBV7-7	TRBJ2-1	TGTGCCAGCAGCTCCCCGGGACAGGGGGTAAATGAGCAGTTCTTC	CASSSPGQGVNEQFF
.	once	TRBV14	TRBJ2-1	TGTGCCAGCAGCCGAAGGGGGGGGATTTTCTCCTACAATGAGCAGTTCTTC	CASSRRGGIFSYNEQFF
TRBD1	.	TRBV7-6	TRBJ2-7	TGTGCCAGCAGCCAGCCGACAGGGGCGGGACACGAGCAGTACTTC	CASSQPTGAGHEQYF
TRBD2	.	TRBV4-1	TRBJ2-3	TGCGCCAGCAGCCAATACCTACTAGCGGGGGGATTATCAGATACGCAGTATTTT	CASSQYLLAGGLSDTQYF
.	.	TRBV7-9	TRBJ2-3	TGTGCCAGCAGCTTAGCGGACATGGGGTATTTT	CASSLADMGYF
.	.	TRBV10-1	TRBJ1-2	TGCGCCAGCAAAGTGAGGGGCAGGATAAACTATGGCTACACCTTC	CASKVRGRINYGYTF